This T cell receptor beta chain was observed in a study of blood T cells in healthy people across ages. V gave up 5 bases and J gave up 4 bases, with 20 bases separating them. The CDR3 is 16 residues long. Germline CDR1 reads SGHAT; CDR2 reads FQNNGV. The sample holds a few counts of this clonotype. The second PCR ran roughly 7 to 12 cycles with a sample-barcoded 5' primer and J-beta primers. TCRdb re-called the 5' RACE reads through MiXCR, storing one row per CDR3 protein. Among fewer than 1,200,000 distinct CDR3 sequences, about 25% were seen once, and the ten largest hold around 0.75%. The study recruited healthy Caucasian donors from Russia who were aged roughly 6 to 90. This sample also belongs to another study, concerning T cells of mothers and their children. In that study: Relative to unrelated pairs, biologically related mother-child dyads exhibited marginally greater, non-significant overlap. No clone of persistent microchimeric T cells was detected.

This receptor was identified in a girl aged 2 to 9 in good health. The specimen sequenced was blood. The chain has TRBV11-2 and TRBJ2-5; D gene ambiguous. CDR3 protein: CASSGSGTANVETQYF. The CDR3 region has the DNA TGTGCCAGCAGCGGTAGTGGCACGGCTAACGTAGAGACCCAGTACTTC.